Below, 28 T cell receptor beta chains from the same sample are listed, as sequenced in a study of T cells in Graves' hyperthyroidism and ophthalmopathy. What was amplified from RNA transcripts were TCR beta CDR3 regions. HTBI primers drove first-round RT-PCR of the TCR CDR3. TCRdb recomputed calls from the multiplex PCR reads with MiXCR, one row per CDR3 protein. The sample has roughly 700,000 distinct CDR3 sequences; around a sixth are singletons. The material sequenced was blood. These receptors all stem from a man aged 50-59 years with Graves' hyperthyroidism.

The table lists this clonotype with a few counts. The DNA for the CDR3 is TGTGCCAGCAGCCTGGACAGACCCGCCTACGAGCAGTACTTC. Protein: CASSLDRPAYEQYF. V and J are TRBV5-4 and TRBJ2-7, with D perhaps TRBD1 (6 bases). Trimming removed 4 bases at V and 2 bases at J, with 13 bases between. The CDR3 has 14 amino acids. CDR1 SGHNT and CDR2 YYREEE come from the germline V gene (reference sequence).

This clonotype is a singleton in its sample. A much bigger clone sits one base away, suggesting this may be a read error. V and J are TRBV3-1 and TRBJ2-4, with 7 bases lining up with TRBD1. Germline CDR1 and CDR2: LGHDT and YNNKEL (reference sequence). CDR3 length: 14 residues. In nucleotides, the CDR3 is TGTGCCTGCAGCCAAGCCTACAGGGGTGACATTCAGTACTTC. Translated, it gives CACSQAYRGDIQYF.

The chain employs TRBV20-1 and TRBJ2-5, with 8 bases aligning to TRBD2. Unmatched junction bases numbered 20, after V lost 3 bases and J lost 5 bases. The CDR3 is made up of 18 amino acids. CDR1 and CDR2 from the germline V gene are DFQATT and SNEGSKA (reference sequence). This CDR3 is CSARGSGLASLVGETQYF. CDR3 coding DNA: TGCAGTGCTAGGGGGTCCGGACTAGCCTCTTTAGTAGGGGAGACCCAGTACTTC.

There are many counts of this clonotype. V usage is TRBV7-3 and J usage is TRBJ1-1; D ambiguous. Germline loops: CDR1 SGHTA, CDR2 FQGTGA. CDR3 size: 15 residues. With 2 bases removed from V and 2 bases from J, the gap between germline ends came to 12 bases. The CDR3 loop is CASSLSVVANTEAFF. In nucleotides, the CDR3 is TGTGCCAGCAGCTTATCTGTGGTGGCCAACACTGAAGCTTTCTTT.

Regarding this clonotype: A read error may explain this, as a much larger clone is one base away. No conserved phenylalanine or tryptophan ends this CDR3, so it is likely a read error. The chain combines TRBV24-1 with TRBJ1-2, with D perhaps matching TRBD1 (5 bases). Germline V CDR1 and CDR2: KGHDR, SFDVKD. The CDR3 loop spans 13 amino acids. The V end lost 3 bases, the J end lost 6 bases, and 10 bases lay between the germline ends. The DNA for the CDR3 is TGTGCCACCAGTGATGGGACGACAGATGGCTACACCCTC. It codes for CATSDGTTDGYTL.

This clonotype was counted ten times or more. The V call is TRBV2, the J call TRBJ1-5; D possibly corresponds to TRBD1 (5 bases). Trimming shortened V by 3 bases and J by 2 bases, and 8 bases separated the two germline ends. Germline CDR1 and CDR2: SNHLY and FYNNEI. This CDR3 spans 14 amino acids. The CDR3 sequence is CASSDQGGNQPQHF. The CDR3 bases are TGTGCCAGCAGTGACCAGGGAGGCAATCAGCCCCAGCATTTT.

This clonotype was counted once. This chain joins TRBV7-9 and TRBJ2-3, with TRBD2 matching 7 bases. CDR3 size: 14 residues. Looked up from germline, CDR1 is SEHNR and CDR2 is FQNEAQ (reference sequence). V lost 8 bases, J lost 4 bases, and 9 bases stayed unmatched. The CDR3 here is CASGPRLASDTQYF. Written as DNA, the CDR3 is TGTGCCAGCGGCCCCCGACTAGCTTCAGATACGCAGTATTTT.

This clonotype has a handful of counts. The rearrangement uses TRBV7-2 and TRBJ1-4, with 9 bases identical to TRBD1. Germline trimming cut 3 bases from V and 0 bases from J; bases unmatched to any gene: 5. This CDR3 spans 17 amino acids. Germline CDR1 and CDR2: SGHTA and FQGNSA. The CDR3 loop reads CASSLGQGPATNEKLFF. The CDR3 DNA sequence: TGTGCCAGCAGCTTGGGACAGGGACCTGCAACTAATGAAAAACTGTTTTTT.

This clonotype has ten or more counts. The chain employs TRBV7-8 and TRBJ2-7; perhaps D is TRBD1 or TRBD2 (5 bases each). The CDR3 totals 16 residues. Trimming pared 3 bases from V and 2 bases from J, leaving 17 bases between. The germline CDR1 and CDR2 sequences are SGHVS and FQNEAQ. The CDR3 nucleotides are TGTGCCAGCAGCTTGGCCGGGACCATGACCACCTACGAGCAGTACTTC. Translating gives CASSLAGTMTTYEQYF.

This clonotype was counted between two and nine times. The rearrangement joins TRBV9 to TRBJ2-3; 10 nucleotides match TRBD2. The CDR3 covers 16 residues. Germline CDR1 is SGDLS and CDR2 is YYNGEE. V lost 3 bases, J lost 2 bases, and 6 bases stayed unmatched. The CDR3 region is CASSGVAGGPTDTQYF. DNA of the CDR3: TGTGCCAGCAGCGGAGTAGCGGGAGGCCCCACAGATACGCAGTATTTT.

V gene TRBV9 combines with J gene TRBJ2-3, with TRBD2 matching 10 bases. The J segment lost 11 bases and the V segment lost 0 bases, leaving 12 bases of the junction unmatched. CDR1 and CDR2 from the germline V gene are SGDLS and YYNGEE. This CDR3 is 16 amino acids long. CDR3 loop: CASSVDVAGGSVRQYF. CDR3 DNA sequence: TGTGCCAGCAGCGTAGATGTAGCGGGGGGATCAGTCAGGCAGTATTTT.

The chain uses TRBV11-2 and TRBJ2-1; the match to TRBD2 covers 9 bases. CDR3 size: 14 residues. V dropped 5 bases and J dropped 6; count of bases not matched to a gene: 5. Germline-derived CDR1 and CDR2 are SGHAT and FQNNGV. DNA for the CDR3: TGTGCCAGCAGCCCTCTAGCGGGAACCAATGAGCAGTTCTTC. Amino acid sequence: CASSPLAGTNEQFF.

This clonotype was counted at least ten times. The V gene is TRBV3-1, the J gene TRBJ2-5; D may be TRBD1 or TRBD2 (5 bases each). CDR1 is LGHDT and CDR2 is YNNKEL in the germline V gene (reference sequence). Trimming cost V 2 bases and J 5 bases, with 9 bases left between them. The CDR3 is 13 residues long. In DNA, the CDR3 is TGTGCCAGCAGCCAAAGGGGAGCGGAGACCCAGTACTTC. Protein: CASSQRGAETQYF.

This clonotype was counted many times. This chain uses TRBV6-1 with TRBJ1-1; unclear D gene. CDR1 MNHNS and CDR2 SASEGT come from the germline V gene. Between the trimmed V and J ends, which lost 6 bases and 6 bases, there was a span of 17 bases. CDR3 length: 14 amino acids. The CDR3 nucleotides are TGTGCCAGCAGCCCGCCGGGTGTTGGCGCTGAAGCTTTCTTT. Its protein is CASSPPGVGAEAFF.

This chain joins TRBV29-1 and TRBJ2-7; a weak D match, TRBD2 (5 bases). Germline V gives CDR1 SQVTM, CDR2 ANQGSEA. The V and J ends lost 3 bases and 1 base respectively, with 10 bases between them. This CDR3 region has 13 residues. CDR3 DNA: TGCAGCGTTGAGTTGGACTTATCCTACGAGCAGTACTTC. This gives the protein CSVELDLSYEQYF.

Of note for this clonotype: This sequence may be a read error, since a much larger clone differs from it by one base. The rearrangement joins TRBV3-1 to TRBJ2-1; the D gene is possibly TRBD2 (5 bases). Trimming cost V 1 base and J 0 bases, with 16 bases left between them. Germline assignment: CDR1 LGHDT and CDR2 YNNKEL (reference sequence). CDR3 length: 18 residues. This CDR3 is CASSQGGLAFSSYNEQFF. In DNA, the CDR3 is TGTGCCAGCAGCCAAGGAGGGCTAGCTTTTAGCTCCTACAATGAGCAGTTCTTC.

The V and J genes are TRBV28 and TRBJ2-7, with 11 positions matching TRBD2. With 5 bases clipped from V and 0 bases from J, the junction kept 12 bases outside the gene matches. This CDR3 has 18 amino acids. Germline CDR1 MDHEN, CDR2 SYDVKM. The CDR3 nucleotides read TGTGCCAGCAGTCCGCCGGGACTAGCGGATATAAGCTCCTACGAGCAGTACTTC. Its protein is CASSPPGLADISSYEQYF.

DNA of the CDR3: TGTGCCAGCTCACTCGGACAGGGGGTGTCTGCCTCTGGGGCCAACGTCCTGACTTTC. It codes for CASSLGQGVSASGANVLTF. J is TRBJ2-6 and V is TRBV18; TRBD1 agrees at 10 bases. Per the germline V gene, CDR1 is KGHSH and CDR2 is LQKENI. Trimming removed 4 bases from V and 0 bases from J; junction bases left unmatched: 9. The CDR3 spans 19 residues.

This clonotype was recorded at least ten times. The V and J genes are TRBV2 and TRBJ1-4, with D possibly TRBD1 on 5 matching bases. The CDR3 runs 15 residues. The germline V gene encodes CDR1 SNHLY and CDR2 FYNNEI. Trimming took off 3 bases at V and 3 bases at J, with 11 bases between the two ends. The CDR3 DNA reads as TGTGCCAGCAGTGAGGGCAGGGCCGCTAATGAAAAACTGTTTTTT. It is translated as CASSEGRAANEKLFF.

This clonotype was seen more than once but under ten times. The CDR3 protein is CASSAGSRPHEQYF. CDR3 DNA: TGCGCCAGCAGTGCAGGATCCAGACCCCACGAGCAGTACTTC. The chain links TRBV10-1 to TRBJ2-7; D not resolved. CDR1 is WNHNN, CDR2 SYGVQD, per germline (reference sequence). The CDR3 sequence is 14 residues long. V was pared by 4 bases and J by 5 bases, with 15 bases between.

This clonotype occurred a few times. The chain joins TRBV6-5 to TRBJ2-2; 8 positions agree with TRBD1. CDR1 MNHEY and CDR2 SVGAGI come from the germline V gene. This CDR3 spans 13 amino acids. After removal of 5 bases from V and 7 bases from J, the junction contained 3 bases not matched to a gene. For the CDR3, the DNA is TGTGCCAGCAGTAACAGGGGGTTCGGGGAGCTGTTTTTT. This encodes CASSNRGFGELFF.

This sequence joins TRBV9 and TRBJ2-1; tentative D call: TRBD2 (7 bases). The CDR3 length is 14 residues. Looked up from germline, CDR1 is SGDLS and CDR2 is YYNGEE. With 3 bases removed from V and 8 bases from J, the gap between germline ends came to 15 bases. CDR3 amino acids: CASSGGGAQDEQFF. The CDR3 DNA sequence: TGTGCCAGCAGCGGGGGGGGGGCGCAGGATGAGCAGTTCTTC.

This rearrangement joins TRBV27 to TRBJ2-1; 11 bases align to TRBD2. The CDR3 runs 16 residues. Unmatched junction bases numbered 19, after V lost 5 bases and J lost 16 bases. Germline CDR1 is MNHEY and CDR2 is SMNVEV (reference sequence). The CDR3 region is CASSPPGLAVMGLEFF. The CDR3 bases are TGTGCCAGCAGTCCGCCGGGACTAGCGGTTATGGGTTTGGAATTCTTC.

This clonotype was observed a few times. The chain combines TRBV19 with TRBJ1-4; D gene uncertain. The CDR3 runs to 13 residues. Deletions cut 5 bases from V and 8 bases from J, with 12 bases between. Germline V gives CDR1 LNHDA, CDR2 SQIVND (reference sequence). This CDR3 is CASSRRLEEKLFF. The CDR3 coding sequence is TGTGCCAGTAGTCGGCGGCTGGAAGAAAAACTGTTTTTT.

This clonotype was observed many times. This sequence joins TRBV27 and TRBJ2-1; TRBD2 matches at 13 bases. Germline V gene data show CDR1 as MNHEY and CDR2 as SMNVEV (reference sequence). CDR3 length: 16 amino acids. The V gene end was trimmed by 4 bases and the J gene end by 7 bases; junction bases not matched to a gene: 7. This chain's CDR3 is CASSYQRLAGGNEQFF. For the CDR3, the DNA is TGTGCCAGCAGTTACCAACGACTAGCGGGAGGTAATGAGCAGTTCTTC.

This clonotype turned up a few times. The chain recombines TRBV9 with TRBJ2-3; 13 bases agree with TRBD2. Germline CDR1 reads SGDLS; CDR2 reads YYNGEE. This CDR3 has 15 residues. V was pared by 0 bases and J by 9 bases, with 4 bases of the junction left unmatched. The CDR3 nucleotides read TGTGCCAGCAGCGTAGACGGACTAGCGGGAGAGACGCAGTATTTT. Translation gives CASSVDGLAGETQYF. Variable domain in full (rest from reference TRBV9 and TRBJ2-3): DSGVTQTPKHLITATGQRVTLRCSPRSGDLSVYWYQQSLDQGLQFLIQYYNGEERAKGNILERFSAQQFPDLHSELNLSSLELGDSALYFCASSVDGLAGETQYFGPGTRLTVL.

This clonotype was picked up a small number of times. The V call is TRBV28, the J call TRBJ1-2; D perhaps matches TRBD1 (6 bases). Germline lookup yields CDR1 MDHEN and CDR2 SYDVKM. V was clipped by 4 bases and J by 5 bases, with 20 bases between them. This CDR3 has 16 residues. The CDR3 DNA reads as TGTGCCAGCAGTTCGACCTCAACAGGGCTCCTTTATGGCTACACCTTC. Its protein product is CASSSTSTGLLYGYTF.

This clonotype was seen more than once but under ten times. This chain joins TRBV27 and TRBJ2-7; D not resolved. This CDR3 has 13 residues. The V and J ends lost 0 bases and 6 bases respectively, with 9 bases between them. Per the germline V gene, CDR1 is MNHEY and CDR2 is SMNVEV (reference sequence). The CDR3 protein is CASSLSDLGEQYF. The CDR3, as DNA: TGTGCCAGCAGTTTATCGGATTTGGGCGAGCAGTACTTC.